This entry lists 31 T cell receptor beta chains sequenced from one sample in a study of CD8 T cells in Susac syndrome. An input of about 0.5 to 1 ug of RNA was subjected to reverse transcription using random hexamers. TCRdb used MiXCR to reprocess the immunoSEQ multiplex PCR reads, holding one entry per CDR3 protein. This sample has 95,000 to 150,000 distinct CDR3 sequences, with 96% found just once. The sequencing input was CD4+ T cells from PBMCs. The receptors derive from a human donor with Susac syndrome.

The V gene is TRBV7-8, the J gene TRBJ1-1, with D maybe TRBD1 (5 bases). This CDR3 has 12 amino acids. Germline CDR1 and CDR2: SGHVS and FQNEAQ. The V and J ends lost 5 bases and 7 bases respectively, with 11 bases between them. CDR3 nucleotide sequence: TGTGCCAGCAGCGGACATCACGGTGAAGCTTTCTTT. Amino acid sequence: CASSGHHGEAFF.

A word on this clonotype: As the CDR3 is not closed by the conserved phenylalanine or tryptophan, this likely results from a read error. The CDR3 loop reads CASSSPGHRNTEAFL. DNA for the CDR3: TGTGCCAGCTCAAGTCCGGGACACCGGAACACTGAAGCTTTCCTT. The chain recombines TRBV18 with TRBJ1-1; D is perhaps TRBD1 (6 bases). The CDR3 is made up of 15 amino acids. CDR1 is KGHSH and CDR2 is LQKENI in the germline V gene. Between the trimmed V and J ends, which lost 5 bases and 1 base, there was a span of 14 bases.

The J gene is TRBJ2-3, the V gene TRBV12-3 or TRBV12-4, with TRBD1 identical over 12 bases. This CDR3 is built from 17 residues. The J segment lost 5 bases and the V segment lost 5 bases, leaving 11 bases of the junction unmatched. The CDR3 region is CASSRPIGTGGLDTQYF. For the CDR3, the DNA is TGTGCCAGCAGTCGCCCAATAGGGACAGGGGGCTTAGATACGCAGTATTTT.

The chain uses TRBV29-1 and TRBJ2-7; 7 bases fit TRBD1. CDR1 SQVTM and CDR2 ANQGSEA come from the germline V gene. CDR3 length: 15 residues. V shed 7 bases, J shed 4 bases, and the junction held 16 bases outside the gene matches. The CDR3 nucleotides read TGCAGCGCCGGTGGGACAGAGCAAAAACCTTACGAGCAGTACTTC. The encoded protein is CSAGGTEQKPYEQYF.

The count of this clonotype is one. The rearrangement links TRBV29-1 to TRBJ1-2, with D unresolved. Trimming removed 6 bases from V and 11 bases from J, with 22 bases in between. The germline V gene encodes CDR1 SQVTM and CDR2 ANQGSEA. CDR3 length: 13 amino acids. This chain's CDR3 is CSVGVAGSLGYTF. In nucleotides, the CDR3 is TGCAGCGTCGGGGTGGCGGGTTCCCTCGGATACACCTTC.

The chain joins TRBV19 to TRBJ2-1; D uncertain. CDR1 is LNHDA, CDR2 SQIVND, per germline (reference sequence). This CDR3 region has 15 residues. Trimming stripped 3 bases from V and 5 bases from J, with 14 bases between. The CDR3 DNA is TGTGCCAGTAGTATGACACCCACAATCGACAATGAGCAGTTCTTC. Translation: CASSMTPTIDNEQFF. Using reference TRBV19 and TRBJ2-1 for the parts outside the CDR3, the full variable domain is DGGITQSPKYLFRKEGQNVTLSCEQNLNHDAMYWYRQDPGQGLRLIYYSQIVNDFQKGDIAEGYSVSREKKESFPLTVTSAQKNPTAFYLCASSMTPTIDNEQFFGPGTRLTVL.

This rearrangement joins TRBV5-4 to TRBJ2-3; TRBD2 matches 9 bases. The length of the CDR3 is 15 residues. Trimming cost V 3 bases and J 3 bases; bases outside gene matches: 5. CDR1 is SGHNT and CDR2 is YYREEE in the germline V gene (reference sequence). The CDR3 nucleotides are TGTGCCAGCAGCTATAGCGGGAGAGGGACAGATACGCAGTATTTT. Translating gives CASSYSGRGTDTQYF.

The rearrangement uses TRBV11-3 and TRBJ2-3; 7 bases are a match to TRBD1. CDR1 is SGHNT, CDR2 YENEEA, per germline. There are 14 residues in the CDR3. The ends lost 5 bases at V and 4 bases at J; junction bases unmatched: 6. CDR3 bases: TGTGCCAGCAGCCTCAGACAGGGCTCAGATACGCAGTATTTT. It encodes CASSLRQGSDTQYF.

This sequence joins TRBV28 and TRBJ2-1; 11 nucleotides agree with TRBD2. V lost 4 bases and J lost 8; bases outside the gene matches: 10. From germline, CDR1 is MDHEN and CDR2 SYDVKM. CDR3 length: 16 residues. In DNA, the CDR3 is TGTGCCAGCAGTTCATTTCTAGCGGGAGGTTTACATGAGCAGTTCTTC. Protein sequence: CASSSFLAGGLHEQFF.

The V call is TRBV7-2, the J call TRBJ2-3; D is ambiguous. This CDR3 comprises 14 residues. Germline CDR1 reads SGHTA; CDR2 reads FQGNSA. V gave up 5 bases and J gave up 0 bases, with 9 bases separating them. The CDR3 nucleotides read TGTGCCAGCAGCGTGAAGGCCAGCACAGATACGCAGTATTTT. Encoded protein: CASSVKASTDTQYF.

V is TRBV4-3 and J is TRBJ1-4; D remains ambiguous. Trimming shortened V by 0 bases and J by 0 bases, and 11 bases separated the two germline ends. The CDR3 sequence is 17 residues long. The germline CDR1 and CDR2 sequences are LGHNA and YSLEER. The CDR3 sequence is CASSQDDFRATNEKLFF. DNA for the CDR3: TGCGCCAGCAGCCAAGACGACTTTCGAGCAACTAATGAAAAACTGTTTTTT.

The rearrangement links TRBV5-4 to TRBJ1-1; the match to TRBD1 covers 10 bases. V shed 3 bases and J 2 bases; nucleotides not matched to a gene: 4. The CDR3 length is 15 residues. Germline CDR1 is SGHNT and CDR2 is YYREEE (reference sequence). CDR3 DNA sequence: TGTGCCAGCAGCTGGACGACAGGGGGCAACACTGAAGCTTTCTTT. Encoded protein: CASSWTTGGNTEAFF.

This chain links TRBV29-1 with TRBJ2-5; D may be TRBD1 (6 bases). The CDR3 loop spans 12 amino acids. Germline-derived CDR1 and CDR2 are SQVTM and ANQGSEA. The CDR3: CGLMGARETQYF. DNA for the CDR3: TGCGGGCTAATGGGGGCGCGGGAGACCCAGTACTTC.

V and J are TRBV29-1 and TRBJ2-5; TRBD1 aligns across 7 bases. The CDR3 runs to 15 residues. Looked up from germline, CDR1 is SQVTM and CDR2 is ANQGSEA. Losses at the gene ends were 5 bases for V and 1 base for J; bases not matched to a gene: 10. Here the CDR3 reads CSVPGQLSFQETQYF. Written as DNA, the CDR3 is TGCAGCGTTCCGGGACAGCTTTCGTTCCAAGAGACCCAGTACTTC.

The chain links TRBV29-1 to TRBJ1-4; 8 bases map to TRBD1. V lost 5 bases, J lost 5 bases, and 10 bases stayed unmatched. This CDR3 is built from 15 residues. Germline V gene lookup returns CDR1 SQVTM and CDR2 ANQGSEA. In DNA form, the CDR3 reads TGCAGCGTTCTCCCCGGACAGGGTTTCAATGAAAAACTGTTTTTT. This codes for CSVLPGQGFNEKLFF.

The chain recombines TRBV20-1 with TRBJ2-5; no definite D call. The germline V gene has CDR1 DFQATT and CDR2 SNEGSKA (reference sequence). Trimming took off 1 base at V and 0 bases at J, with 9 bases between the two ends. This CDR3 is built from 14 residues. In nucleotides, the CDR3 is TGCAGTGCTAGAGGAACAGCGTACCAAGAGACCCAGTACTTC. The encoded protein is CSARGTAYQETQYF.

The rearrangement links TRBV3-1 to TRBJ2-7; TRBD1 or TRBD2 may be the D gene (5 bases each). The CDR3 runs 14 residues. Germline assignment: CDR1 LGHDT and CDR2 YNNKEL (reference sequence). Trimming shortened V by 5 bases and J by 7 bases, and 18 bases separated the two germline ends. CDR3 DNA: TGTGCCAGCAGCACCCGGGACCTTGTGGGAGAGCAGTACTTC. Translation gives CASSTRDLVGEQYF.

Only one count was recorded for this clonotype. V gene TRBV30 combines with J gene TRBJ1-5; D possibly corresponds to TRBD1 (5 bases). In germline, CDR1 is GTSNPN, CDR2 SVGIG (reference sequence). The length of the CDR3 is 15 residues. Trimming took 0 bases from V and 2 from J, leaving 11 bases between them. CDR3 loop: CAWSVDGGRNQPQHF. The CDR3 nucleotides are TGTGCCTGGAGTGTTGACGGGGGACGCAATCAGCCCCAGCATTTT. Filled out from reference TRBV30 and TRBJ1-5, the complete variable domain reads SQTIHQWPATLVQPVGSPLSLECTVEGTSNPNLYWYRQAAGRGLQLLFYSVGIGQISSEVPQNLSASRPQDRQFILSSKKLLLSDSGFYLCAWSVDGGRNQPQHFGDGTRLSIL.

The V gene is TRBV5-1, the J gene TRBJ2-2; TRBD2 agrees at 8 bases. Germline V CDR1 and CDR2: SGHRS, YFSETQ. This CDR3 region has 16 residues. The V gene end was trimmed by 2 bases and the J gene end by 2 bases; junction bases not matched to a gene: 5. CDR3 region: CASSLLSGRNTGELFF. DNA for the CDR3: TGCGCCAGCAGCTTACTCAGCGGGAGAAACACCGGGGAGCTGTTTTTT.

The chain is built from TRBV29-1 and TRBJ1-5; D is uncertain. From germline, CDR1 is SQVTM and CDR2 ANQGSEA. The CDR3 totals 14 residues. Trimming shortened V by 4 bases and J by 3 bases, and 13 bases separated the two germline ends. As DNA, the CDR3 is TGCAGCGTTGCCCCTTCCGACCCCAATCAGCCCCAGCATTTT. This gives the protein CSVAPSDPNQPQHF.

This chain connects TRBV12-5 to TRBJ2-1; TRBD2 agrees at 14 bases. V was pared by 5 bases and J by 9 bases, with 9 bases of the junction left unmatched. The CDR3 has 16 amino acids. Germline V gives CDR1 LGHNT, CDR2 FRNRAP. The CDR3 protein is CASGPGLAGGLGEQFF. The CDR3 bases are TGTGCTAGTGGTCCTGGACTAGCGGGAGGATTGGGTGAGCAGTTCTTC.

This clonotype was observed a handful of times. V usage is TRBV6-2 or TRBV6-3 and J usage is TRBJ2-7, with unresolved D. CDR1 MNHEY and CDR2 SVGEGT come from the germline V gene. The CDR3 runs 13 residues. V was trimmed by 4 bases and J by 2 bases, leaving 9 bases between them. The CDR3 loop reads CASSLTDAYEQYF. The CDR3 coding sequence is TGTGCCAGCAGTTTAACGGACGCCTACGAGCAGTACTTC.

The chain recombines TRBV30 with TRBJ2-7; 10 bases line up with TRBD2. The V segment lost 0 bases and the J segment 6 bases; nucleotides outside the gene matches: 5. The germline CDR1 and CDR2 sequences are GTSNPN and SVGIG (reference sequence). The CDR3 contains 14 residues. The CDR3 DNA is TGTGCCTGGAGTGTAAGGCTAGCGGGAGTCGAGCAGTACTTC. This translates into CAWSVRLAGVEQYF.

This sequence joins TRBV29-1 and TRBJ1-5; unclear D gene. The V end was cut by 4 bases, the J end by 4 bases, with 11 bases between. The CDR3 runs to 13 residues. The germline V gene has CDR1 SQVTM and CDR2 ANQGSEA. This CDR3 reads CSVGTVYNQPQHF. CDR3 sequence (DNA): TGCAGCGTTGGAACAGTTTATAATCAGCCCCAGCATTTT. The complete variable domain, with remaining parts taken from reference TRBV29-1 and TRBJ1-5, reads SAVISQKPSRDICQRGTSLTIQCQVDSQVTMMFWYRQQPGQSLTLIATANQGSEATYESGFVIDKFPISRPNLTFSTLTVSNMSPEDSSIYLCSVGTVYNQPQHFGDGTRLSIL.

This clonotype was counted a single time. V and J are TRBV20-1 and TRBJ2-1, with D perhaps matching TRBD1 or TRBD2 (5 bases each). The CDR3 is made up of 17 amino acids. Trimming left V 8 bases short and J 2 bases short, with 25 bases between. Germline V gene lookup returns CDR1 DFQATT and CDR2 SNEGSKA (reference sequence). In DNA, the CDR3 is TGCAGTCTCAGGGACCCCGGACCCCGACCCGCCTACAATGAGCAGTTCTTC. Its protein product is CSLRDPGPRPAYNEQFF.

This clonotype was seen only once. The V call is TRBV12-3 or TRBV12-4, the J call TRBJ2-7; D possibly corresponds to TRBD1 (5 bases). V shed 1 base and J shed 0 bases, with 13 bases lying between them. This CDR3 spans 16 amino acids. As DNA, the CDR3 is TGTGCCAGCAGTTTAGGGACACCGAGGAGCTCCTACGAGCAGTACTTC. It encodes CASSLGTPRSSYEQYF.

The chain's CDR3 is CASSASYPEKLFF. The CDR3 DNA reads as TGTGCCAGCAGCGCCAGTTATCCCGAAAAACTGTTTTTT. V is TRBV2 and J is TRBJ1-4; D is undetermined. V was trimmed by 6 bases and J by 8 bases, leaving 13 bases between them. Germline V gives CDR1 SNHLY, CDR2 FYNNEI. The CDR3 contains 13 residues.

The V call is TRBV2, the J call TRBJ2-2; D uncertain. Trimming cost V 7 bases and J 6 bases, with 12 bases left between them. Germline CDR1 SNHLY, CDR2 FYNNEI. CDR3 length equals 13 residues. The CDR3 DNA reads as TGTGCCAGCAACACAGAGGTTTCCGGGGAGCTGTTTTTT. Residues: CASNTEVSGELFF.

This sequence joins TRBV27 and TRBJ2-2; no clear D. Germline loops: CDR1 MNHEY, CDR2 SMNVEV (reference sequence). Deletions cut 3 bases from V and 3 bases from J, with 8 bases between. The length of the CDR3 is 14 residues. The CDR3 loop reads CASSFDTHTGELFF. CDR3 sequence (DNA): TGTGCCAGCAGTTTCGACACTCACACCGGGGAGCTGTTTTTT.

The gene calls are TRBV19 and TRBJ1-2; D is unresolved. V dropped 6 bases and J dropped 8 bases, with 19 bases sitting between them. CDR1 is LNHDA, CDR2 SQIVND, per germline (reference sequence). This CDR3 is 14 amino acids long. CDR3 DNA: TGTGCCAGTAGACCAACCCCCCTCGTGGGGGGCTACACCTTC. Its translation: CASRPTPLVGGYTF.

The chain links TRBV10-3 to TRBJ2-2; D may be TRBD1 or TRBD2 (5 bases each). The CDR3 length is 14 residues. Germline CDR1 is ENHRY and CDR2 is SYGVKD. The ends were cut back, 6 bases at V and 7 bases at J, with 15 bases in the middle. DNA of the CDR3: TGTGCCATCAGCGAGAAGGGACCGCTCGGGGAGCTGTTTTTT. It codes for CAISEKGPLGELFF.